This T cell receptor (beta chain) derives from a study of shared clonotypes between healthy human individuals. Study-level results: A reduction in generation probabilities was seen for non-shared clonotypes relative to those shared by all four donors.

Turning to this clone: As yet, its antigen is unknown.

As processed by the authors: ImmunoSEQ sequences covered only the junction and lacked quality scores; filtering therefore differed. The assay was immunoSEQ multiplex PCR, and TCRdb's table has in-frame clones only and misses some. That table furnishes V, J and clone size, whereas the DNA furnished D and trimming. The sample yields about 2.4 million clones, 93% seen once. The sequenced sample was naive CD4+ T cells from PBMCs. Noted subset: CD45RA+ positively selected. This receptor was obtained from a man aged 18 to 30 in good health. Some clones in this sample may be carry-over from other donors' samples.

CDR3 bases: TGTGCCAGCAGCTTTCAAAGACCCGGGACAGGAACCGGGGAGCTGTTTTTT. Translation: CASSFQRPGTGTGELFF. The chain employs TRBV7-9 and TRBJ2-2; TRBD1 agrees at 8 bases. In germline, CDR1 is SEHNR, CDR2 FQNEAQ (reference sequence). The CDR3 covers 17 residues. J gave up 5 bases and V 3 bases, and 11 bases lay outside the gene matches.